This passage covers 9 T cell receptor beta chains from one sample sequenced in a study of T cells in Graves' hyperthyroidism and ophthalmopathy. TCR beta CDR3 regions were amplified from RNA. A first-round RT-PCR of the TCR CDR3 used the HTBI primer set. TCRdb analysed the multiplex PCR reads with MiXCR anew, one entry per CDR3 protein. Of roughly 500,000 distinct CDR3 sequences listed, approximately 14% are singletons. The sample comprised blood. The receptor set was obtained from a woman aged 25 to 39 with Graves' hyperthyroidism that later progressed to Graves' ophthalmopathy.

This clonotype appeared many times. The genes are TRBV20-1 and TRBJ2-1; 8 bases match TRBD2. The V and J ends lost 1 base and 3 bases, in that order; junction bases with no gene match: 2. The length of the CDR3 is 14 residues. The germline gives CDR1 DFQATT, CDR2 SNEGSKA (reference sequence). Here the CDR3 reads CSARAAGGYNEQFF. The CDR3 nucleotides read TGCAGTGCTAGAGCGGCGGGAGGCTACAATGAGCAGTTCTTC.

This clonotype was recorded many times. The chain recombines TRBV7-9 with TRBJ1-1; D perhaps matches TRBD1 (6 bases). The germline gives CDR1 SEHNR, CDR2 FQNEAQ (reference sequence). V was trimmed by 5 bases and J by 0 bases, leaving 10 bases between them. The CDR3 runs to 14 residues. This CDR3 is CASSPWTVNTEAFF. The CDR3 DNA reads TGTGCCAGCAGCCCCTGGACAGTGAACACTGAAGCTTTCTTT.

This clonotype has ten or more counts. The CDR3 sequence is CASSVVSTDTQYF. Here the CDR3 DNA reads TGTGCCAGCAGCGTAGTTAGCACAGATACGCAGTATTTT. J is TRBJ2-3 and V is TRBV9, with no clear D. The CDR3 is made up of 13 amino acids. Germline values: CDR1 SGDLS, CDR2 YYNGEE. V lost 0 bases and J lost 0, with 2 bases in between.

This clonotype was found many times. This sequence joins TRBV7-8 and TRBJ2-5; 13 bases match TRBD2. Germline loops: CDR1 SGHVS, CDR2 FQNEAQ. Unmatched junction bases numbered 7, after V lost 4 bases and J lost 5 bases. The CDR3 loop spans 16 amino acids. The CDR3 here is CASSWTSGGMWETQYF. CDR3 DNA: TGTGCCAGCAGCTGGACTAGCGGGGGAATGTGGGAGACCCAGTACTTC.

The chain combines TRBV9 with TRBJ2-7, with TRBD2 as a possible D gene (5 bases). The ends were cut back, 0 bases at V and 9 bases at J, with 19 bases in the middle. CDR1 SGDLS and CDR2 YYNGEE come from the germline V gene. The CDR3 runs to 15 residues. This CDR3 is CASSVALDPGKGQYF. DNA of the CDR3: TGTGCCAGCAGCGTAGCCTTGGACCCGGGGAAAGGGCAGTACTTC.

This clonotype was seen a handful of times. This sequence joins TRBV7-9 and TRBJ2-7, with a possible D match to TRBD2 (5 bases). Germline CDR1 reads SEHNR; CDR2 reads FQNEAQ (reference sequence). This CDR3 has 14 amino acids. V lost 2 bases, J lost 5 bases, and 13 bases lay in between. CDR3 amino acids: CASSLTGNGDEQYF. CDR3 DNA: TGTGCCAGCAGCTTAACCGGGAACGGGGACGAGCAGTACTTC.

This clonotype came up many times. The chain is built from TRBV28 and TRBJ2-1, with TRBD2 matching 7 bases. Per germline, CDR1 MDHEN and CDR2 SYDVKM. V gave up 2 bases and J gave up 12 bases; unmatched junction bases: 1. This CDR3 comprises 11 residues. Written as DNA, the CDR3 is TGTGCCAGCAGTTTAAGGGAGGGGCAGTTCTTC. Protein product: CASSLREGQFF.

This clonotype has a count of ten or more. Written as DNA, the CDR3 is TGTGCCAGCACCCGGGGGGGACAGGGGTACACTGAAGCTTTCTTT. This codes for CASTRGGQGYTEAFF. The rearrangement links TRBV28 to TRBJ1-1; TRBD1 matches at 10 bases. CDR1 and CDR2 from the germline V gene are MDHEN and SYDVKM. The CDR3 consists of 15 residues. V lost 7 bases to trimming and J lost 3 bases; unmatched junction nucleotides: 8.

In this sample, this clonotype turned up many times. The rearrangement links TRBV19 to TRBJ1-2, with D unresolved. V lost 3 bases and J lost 0, with 14 bases in between. Germline-derived CDR1 and CDR2 are LNHDA and SQIVND (reference sequence). The CDR3 length is 16 residues. CDR3 residues: CASSMPPLRANYGYTF. As DNA, the CDR3 is TGTGCCAGTAGTATGCCTCCACTACGAGCTAACTATGGCTACACCTTC.